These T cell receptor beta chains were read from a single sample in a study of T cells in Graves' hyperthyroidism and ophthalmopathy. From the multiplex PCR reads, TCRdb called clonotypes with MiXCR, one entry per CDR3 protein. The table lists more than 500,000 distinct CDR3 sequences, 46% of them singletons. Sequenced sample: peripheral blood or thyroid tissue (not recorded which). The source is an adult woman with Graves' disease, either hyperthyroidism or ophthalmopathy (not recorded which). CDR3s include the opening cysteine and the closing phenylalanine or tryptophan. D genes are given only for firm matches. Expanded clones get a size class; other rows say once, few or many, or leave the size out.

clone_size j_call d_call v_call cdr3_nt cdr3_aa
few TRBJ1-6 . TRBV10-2 TGCGCCAGCAAGGGACGAGGGGCGAATTCACCCCTCCACTTT CASKGRGANSPLHF
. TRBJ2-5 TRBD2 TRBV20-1 TGCAGTGCTAGGAGCGGGAGCGAAGAGACCCAATACTTC CSARSGSEETQYF
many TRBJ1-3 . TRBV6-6 TGTGCAGGGGGAGGGGGGGCAGGAAACACCATATATTTT CAGGGGAGNTIYF
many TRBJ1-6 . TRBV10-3 TGTGCCATCAGTGCCAGGACAGATCTGGGATCACCCCTCCACTTT CAISARTDLGSPLHF
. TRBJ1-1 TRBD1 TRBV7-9 TGTGCCAGCAGCTCTCGACAGGGGAAGGGCACTGAAGCTTTCTTT CASSSRQGKGTEAFF
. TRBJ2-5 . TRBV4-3 TGCGCCAGCAGCCAAGGTGTACGTATAGAGACCCAGTACTTC CASSQGVRIETQYF
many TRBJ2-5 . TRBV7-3 TGTGCCAGCAGCCTCAATAGGTCGCCACAAGAGACCCAGTACTTC CASSLNRSPQETQYF
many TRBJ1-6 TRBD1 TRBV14 TGTGCCAGCAGCCAAGCGGGACAGGGGATATCACCCCTCCACTTT CASSQAGQGISPLHF
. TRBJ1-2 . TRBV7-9 TGTGCCAGCAGCGGCGGGATTAACTATGGCTACACCTTC CASSGGINYGYTF
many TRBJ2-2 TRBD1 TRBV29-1 TGCAGCGTTGAAGAATTCGGGACAGTCACCGGGGAGCTGTTTTTT CSVEEFGTVTGELFF
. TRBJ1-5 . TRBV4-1 TGCGCCAGCAGCCAAGAATGGGGAAGCAATCAGCCCCAGCATTTT CASSQEWGSNQPQHF
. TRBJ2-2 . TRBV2 TGTGCCAGCAGTGAAGCTGGAGGCAGGGCGAACACCGGGGAGCTGTTTTTT CASSEAGGRANTGELFF
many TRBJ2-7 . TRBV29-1 TGCAGCGTAACAGGGAACTACGAGCAGTACTTC CSVTGNYEQYF
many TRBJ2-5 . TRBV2 TGTGCCAGCTCCAAAGAGACCCAGTACTTC CASSKETQYF
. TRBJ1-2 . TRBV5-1 TGCGCCAGCAGCTTGGATTATGGGTCCGGCTACACCTTC CASSLDYGSGYTF
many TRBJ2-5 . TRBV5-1 TGCGCCAGCAGCTTGGGTCATGAGCAAGAGACCCAGTACTTC CASSLGHEQETQYF
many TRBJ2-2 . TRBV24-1 TGTGCCACCAGTGAGCCGTCGCGGAACACCGGGGAGCTGTTTTTT CATSEPSRNTGELFF
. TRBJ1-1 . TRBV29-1 TGCAGCGTTGCCGGGGGGCGGACTGAAGCTTTCTTT CSVAGGRTEAFF
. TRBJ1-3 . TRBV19 TGTGCCAGTAGTCCTCGGTCAGCTACGTCTGGAAACACCATATATTTT CASSPRSATSGNTIYF
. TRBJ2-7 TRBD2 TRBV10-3 TGTGCCATCAGTGGGAGACTAGCGGGAGACTACGAGCAGTACTTC CAISGRLAGDYEQYF
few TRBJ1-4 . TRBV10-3 TGTGCCAGCAGACTGGACCGTGCAACTAATGAAAAACTGTTTTTT CASRLDRATNEKLFF
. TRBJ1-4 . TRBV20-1 TGCAGTGCTAGTGCGGACGCAACTAATGAAAAACTGTTTTTT CSASADATNEKLFF
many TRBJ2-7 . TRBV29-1 TGCAGCGTGGACCGGCCCGGAGGACAGAGTTACGAGCAGTACTTC CSVDRPGGQSYEQYF
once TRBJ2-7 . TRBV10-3 TGTGCCATCAGTGACGACAGCTCCTACGAGCAGTACTTC CAISDDSSYEQYF
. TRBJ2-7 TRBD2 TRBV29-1 TGCAGCGTTGATATAGCGGGAGCCTACGAGCAGTACTTC CSVDIAGAYEQYF
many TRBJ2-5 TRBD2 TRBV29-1 TGCAGCGTTGAAAAAGGTGTGAGACTAGCGGGAATCCAAGAGACCCAGTACTTC CSVEKGVRLAGIQETQYF
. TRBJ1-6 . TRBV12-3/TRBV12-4 TGTGCCAGCAGTTTGAGGCAGGCGGGGGATTCACCCCTCCACTTT CASSLRQAGDSPLHF
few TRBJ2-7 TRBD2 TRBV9 TGTGCCAGCAGCCCGACCGGGACTAGCGGAAACGAGCAGTACTTC CASSPTGTSGNEQYF
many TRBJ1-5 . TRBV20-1 TGCAGTGCGCGACGGGGAAGCAATCAGCCCCAGCATTTT CSARRGSNQPQHF
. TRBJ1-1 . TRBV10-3 TGTGCTAAGGGCCGTCTTAGGGACACTGAAGCTTTCTTT CAKGRLRDTEAFF
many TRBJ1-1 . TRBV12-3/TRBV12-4 TGTGCCAGCAGGACAGGCCTTTCGGTCTCTGAAGCTTTCTTT CASRTGLSVSEAFF
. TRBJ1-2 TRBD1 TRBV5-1 TGCGCCAGCAGCACAACCGGACAGGAGGACTATGGCTACACCTTC CASSTTGQEDYGYTF
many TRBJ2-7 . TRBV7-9 TGTGCCAGCAGCCCCTTTGTCCCGGTGGTCTCCTACGAGCAGTACTTC CASSPFVPVVSYEQYF
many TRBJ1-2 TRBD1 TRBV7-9 TGTGCCACCGCCAGCTTATCACAGGGGAATGGCTACACCTTC CATASLSQGNGYTF
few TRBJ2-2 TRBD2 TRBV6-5 TGTGCCAGCAGTCACAGGACTAGCGGGGGGAACACCGGGGAGCTGTTTTTT CASSHRTSGGNTGELFF
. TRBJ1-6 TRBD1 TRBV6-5 TGTGCCAGCAGTTTGGGACAGGGGATCGTGTATTCACCCCTCCACTTT CASSLGQGIVYSPLHF
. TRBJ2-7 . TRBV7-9 TGTGCCAGCAGCAACCGACAGTACTTC CASSNRQYF
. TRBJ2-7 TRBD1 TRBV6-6 TGTGCCAGCAGTGAAATAGGACAGGGTGGATCCTACGAGCAGTACTTC CASSEIGQGGSYEQYF
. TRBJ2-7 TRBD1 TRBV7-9 TGTGCCAGCAGCAATCGACAGGGTAGGAACTACGAGCAGTACTTC CASSNRQGRNYEQYF
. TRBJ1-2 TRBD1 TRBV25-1 TGTGCCAGCAGTGAATTAAGGGGGGGGACAGACTATGGCTACACCTTC CASSELRGGTDYGYTF
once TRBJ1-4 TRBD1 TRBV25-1 TGTGCCAGCCCGCCCGGGACAGGGTTTGAGGGTAATGAAAAACTGTTTTTT CASPPGTGFEGNEKLFF
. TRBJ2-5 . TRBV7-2 TGTGCCTCAGATTTCGGCGGCTGGGAGACCCAGTACTTC CASDFGGWETQYF
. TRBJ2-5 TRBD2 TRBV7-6 TGTGCCAGCAGCGTTGCGCGGGAGCAACAGGACCAGTACTTC CASSVAREQQDQYF
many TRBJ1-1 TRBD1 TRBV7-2 TGTGCCAGCAGCCCGGGACAGCTCATGAACACTGAAGCTTTCTTT CASSPGQLMNTEAFF
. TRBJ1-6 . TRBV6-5 TGTGCCAGCAATACGGGGAGGATCACCCTCCACTTT CASNTGRITLHF
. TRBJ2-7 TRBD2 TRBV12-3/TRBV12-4 TGTGCCAGCAGTTTAGAAGGGACTATTCCGTACTTC CASSLEGTIPYF
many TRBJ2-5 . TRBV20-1 TGCAGTGCTAGAGCCGGGGTGGCTAGCGTATATGTGACCCAGTACTTC CSARAGVASVYVTQYF
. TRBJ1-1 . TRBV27 TGTGCCAGCAGCTTGGATTATGGCGTGGCTGAAGCTTTCTTT CASSLDYGVAEAFF
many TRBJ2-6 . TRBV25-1 TGTGCCAGCAGTGAATCCCTCGGTCCTGGGGCCAACGTCCTGACTTTC CASSESLGPGANVLTF
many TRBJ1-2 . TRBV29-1 TGCAGCGTGATGACAGGCTTCTATGGCTACACCTTC CSVMTGFYGYTF
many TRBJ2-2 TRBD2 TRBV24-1 TGTGCCACCAGAAAAGCGGGAGATGTCGGGGAGCTGTTTTTT CATRKAGDVGELFF
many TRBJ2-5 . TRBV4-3 TGCGCCAGCAGCCAAGAAAGGGGCCCGGCCCAGTACTTC CASSQERGPAQYF
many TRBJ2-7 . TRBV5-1 TGTGCCAGCAGCTTGAAGGGCTCCTACGAGCAGTACTTC CASSLKGSYEQYF
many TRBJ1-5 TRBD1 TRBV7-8 TGTGCCAGCAGCCCCCAGACAGGGAATCAGCCCCAGCATTTT CASSPQTGNQPQHF